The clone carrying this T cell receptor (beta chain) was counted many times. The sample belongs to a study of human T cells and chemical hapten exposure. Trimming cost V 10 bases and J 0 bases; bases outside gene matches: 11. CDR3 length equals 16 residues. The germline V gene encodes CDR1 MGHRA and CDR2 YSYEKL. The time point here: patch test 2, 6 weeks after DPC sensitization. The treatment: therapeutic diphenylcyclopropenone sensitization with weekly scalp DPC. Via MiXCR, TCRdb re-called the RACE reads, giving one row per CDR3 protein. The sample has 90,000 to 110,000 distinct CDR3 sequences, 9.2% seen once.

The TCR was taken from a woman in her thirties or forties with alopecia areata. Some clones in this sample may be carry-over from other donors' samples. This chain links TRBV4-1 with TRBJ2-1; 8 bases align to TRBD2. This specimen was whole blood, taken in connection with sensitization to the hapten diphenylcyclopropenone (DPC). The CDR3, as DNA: TGCGCCAACCCCAACCCGGGGGGGCCCTCCTACAATGAGCAGTTCTTC. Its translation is CANPNPGGPSYNEQFF.